A selection of T cell receptor beta chains follows, all from one sample in a study of blood T cell repertoires in COVID-19. TCRdb's table, derived via immunoSEQ multiplex PCR, lists solely in-frame clones and lacks some. The sample holds under 200,000 clones, around 83% seen once. Specimen: PBMCs or T cells enriched from blood (not recorded which). The receptor set was obtained from a woman aged 40-49 years in a cohort exposed to, infected with or recovered from COVID-19 (not recorded which). The CDR3 runs from the conserved cysteine through the conserved F or W. The D gene is left open where the match is weak. Part of the rows lack a size; the others show once, few, many or a class for expanded clones.

.	TRBJ1-2	TRBV2	.	TGTGCCAGCAGTGAGCTGGTCGGTAACTATGGCTACACCTTC	CASSELVGNYGYTF
.	TRBJ1-1	TRBV18	.	TGTGCCAGCTCACCAAAGGGACAGAACACTGAAGCTTTCTTT	CASSPKGQNTEAFF
.	TRBJ2-5	TRBV10-3	.	TGTGCCATCAGGGACAGCACCCAAGAGACCCAGTACTTC	CAIRDSTQETQYF
.	TRBJ2-1	TRBV5-1	.	TGCGCCAGCAGCTTTCACAGGGACTCCTACAATGAGCAGTTCTTC	CASSFHRDSYNEQFF
.	TRBJ1-1	TRBV30	.	TGTGCCTGGAGTAGGGGTTTCAGGGGCACTGAAGCTTTCTTT	CAWSRGFRGTEAFF
.	TRBJ1-1	TRBV3-1/TRBV3-2	TRBD1	TGTGCCAGCAGTGGACAGGGCTTATTTGCCGCTTTCTTT	CASSGQGLFAAFF
.	TRBJ2-7	TRBV5-1	TRBD2	TGCGCCAGCAGCTTGGAGGGACTAGCGTCCTACGAGCAGTACTTC	CASSLEGLASYEQYF
.	TRBJ1-2	TRBV12-3/TRBV12-4	.	TGTGCCAGCAGTTTAGGGGGAGGGAGTGGCTACACCTTC	CASSLGGGSGYTF
.	TRBJ2-3	TRBV19	.	TGTGCCAGTAGTATTAGGGGGACAGATACGCAGTATTTT	CASSIRGTDTQYF
.	TRBJ1-2	TRBV5-1	.	TGCGCCAGCAGCTTGTCCCCTAAATGGAGCTATGGCTACACCTTC	CASSLSPKWSYGYTF
.	TRBJ1-1	TRBV7-2	TRBD1	TGTGCCAGCAGCCCGCTTAAGGGACAGGGGCGACCTGAAGCTTTCTTT	CASSPLKGQGRPEAFF
.	TRBJ2-7	TRBV11-2	TRBD2	TGTGCCAGCAGCTTAGCCCGGGGGGGCGTTTTATACGAGCAGTACTTC	CASSLARGGVLYEQYF
few	TRBJ2-2	TRBV6-2/TRBV6-3	.	TGTGCCAGCAGTCCCCGGGAACCCAACACCGGGGAGCTGTTTTTT	CASSPREPNTGELFF
.	TRBJ2-7	TRBV5-6	.	TGTGCCAGCAGCTTGGGGTGGGGCCACTACGAGCAGTACTTC	CASSLGWGHYEQYF
.	TRBJ2-2	TRBV2	.	TGTGCCAGCAGTGGGGCCTCCTGGGAGCTGTTTTTT	CASSGASWELFF
.	TRBJ2-3	TRBV4-1	TRBD2	TGCGCCAGCAGCCAAGGGGTGCGGGAGACCACAGATACGCAGTATTTT	CASSQGVRETTDTQYF
.	TRBJ1-2	TRBV6-5	.	TGTGCCAGCAGCTTCGCGGGGGGCTACACCTTC	CASSFAGGYTF
.	TRBJ1-1	TRBV4-1	TRBD1	TGCGCCAGCAGCCCCCGACAGGGCAACACTGAAGCTTTCTTT	CASSPRQGNTEAFF
.	TRBJ2-3	TRBV10-3	TRBD2	TGTGCCATCGGCGGCTGGGTAGCGGGGGAGGGAGATACGCAGTATTTT	CAIGGWVAGEGDTQYF
once	TRBJ1-2	TRBV11-2	TRBD1	TGTGCCAGCAGCATGGACAGGGACTATGGCTACACCTTC	CASSMDRDYGYTF
once	TRBJ2-6	TRBV24-1	TRBD1	TGTGCCACCAGTGATTTTGGACAGGGCTACTCTGGGGCCAACGTCCTGACTTTC	CATSDFGQGYSGANVLTF
once	TRBJ1-2	TRBV20-1	.	TGCAGTGCTCCCCCGGGGGTTGGCTACACCTTC	CSAPPGVGYTF
.	TRBJ1-5	TRBV18	.	TGTGCCAGCTCACCAAGGGAGGGGAATCAGCCCCAGCATTTT	CASSPREGNQPQHF
.	TRBJ1-4	TRBV27	.	TGTGCCAGCAGTTTAGAGGCAGAGAATGAAAAACTGTTTTTT	CASSLEAENEKLFF
many	TRBJ2-1	TRBV6-4	.	TGTGCCAGCAGCGAGGGGGCGGGAGGTCCTTACAATGAGCAGTTCTTC	CASSEGAGGPYNEQFF
.	TRBJ1-1	TRBV19	.	TGTGCCAGTAGCCGTGGGGGGGACACTGAAGCTTTCTTT	CASSRGGDTEAFF
few	TRBJ1-4	TRBV2	.	TGTGCCAGCAGGCGACAGGCTGGGAATGAAAAACTGTTTTTT	CASRRQAGNEKLFF
.	TRBJ1-1	TRBV27	TRBD1	TGTGCCAGCAGCGGACAGGGAGCCTTTAACACTGAAGCTTTCTTT	CASSGQGAFNTEAFF
.	TRBJ1-1	TRBV27	.	TGTGCCAGCAGTCATAGCCCCACTGAAGCTTTCTTT	CASSHSPTEAFF
.	TRBJ1-4	TRBV4-1	TRBD1	TGCGCCAGCAGCCAGCGGCAGGGGGCTGAAAAACTGTTTTTT	CASSQRQGAEKLFF
.	TRBJ1-6	TRBV4-2	.	TGTGCCAGCAGCCAAGATCGACAGTTTAATTCACCCCTCCACTTT	CASSQDRQFNSPLHF
.	TRBJ1-4	TRBV3-1/TRBV3-2	.	TGTGCCAGCAGCCAAGAGAGGCCATCAACTAATGAAAAACTGTTTTTT	CASSQERPSTNEKLFF
.	TRBJ1-2	TRBV19	TRBD1	TGTGCCAGTAGTCCCTTTGGACAGGGTGATAACTATGGCTACACCTTC	CASSPFGQGDNYGYTF
few	TRBJ1-4	TRBV9	TRBD1	TGTGCCAGCAGCGACGGACAGGGGGGTAATGAAAAACTGTTTTTT	CASSDGQGGNEKLFF
.	TRBJ1-6	TRBV24-1	TRBD1	TGTGCCACCAGTGGTGACAGGGGAGCACCCCTCCACTTT	CATSGDRGAPLHF
.	TRBJ2-3	TRBV4-2	.	TGTGCCAGCAGCCAAGATGGGGGGTTAGGGACAGATACGCAGTATTTT	CASSQDGGLGTDTQYF
.	TRBJ1-2	TRBV11-3	.	TGTGCCAGCAGCTTAGGCGGGGGGCTCTATGGCTACACCTTC	CASSLGGGLYGYTF